This T cell receptor beta chain was captured in a study of OX40 agonist ivuxolimab in advanced cancers. At the level of the study: Patients got intravenous ivuxolimab at 0.01 to 10 mg/kg every 2 weeks.

General study results and limits: The mean number of expanded clones was higher in CD8+ T cells than in CD4+.

Here immunoSEQ multiplex PCR was the method, and the copy in TCRdb shows in-frame clones only, minus some. Among 60,000 or so clones, over 80% were seen once, and the ten largest hold 2.5% to 3.5%. Note on this clone: Antigen: not known.

The TCR sequence derives from an adult with an advanced solid tumor such as melanoma, head and neck, liver or kidney cancer. The source material was CD4+ or CD8+ T cells sorted from blood, sampled in a trial of the OX40 agonist ivuxolimab.

The CDR3 DNA sequence: TGTGCCAGCGGGGGTCGGGGTGAGCAGTTCTTC. Amino acids: CASGGRGEQFF. The genes are TRBV6-6 and TRBJ2-1; D is tentatively TRBD1 or TRBD2 (5 bases each). CDR1 is MNHNY and CDR2 is SVGAGI in the germline V gene (reference sequence). There are 11 residues in the CDR3. V was pared by 8 bases and J by 9 bases, with 11 bases between.